Listed here are 32 T cell receptor beta chains from one sample, sequenced in a study of T cells in Graves' hyperthyroidism and ophthalmopathy. Amplification yielded TCR beta CDR3 regions, with RNA transcripts as the source. The TCR CDR3 was amplified in a first-round RT-PCR using the HTBI primer set. TCRdb passed the multiplex PCR reads through MiXCR, listing each CDR3 protein once. In the table there are some 300,000 distinct CDR3 sequences, 16% of which are singletons. Sequenced: blood. These receptors all stem from a man aged 30-40 years with Graves' hyperthyroidism.

In its sample, this clonotype was seen many times. The chain employs TRBV7-9 and TRBJ2-1, with D maybe TRBD2 (6 bases). Trimming removed 3 bases at V and 6 bases at J, with 12 bases between. Germline CDR1 and CDR2: SEHNR and FQNEAQ (reference sequence). The CDR3 is made up of 14 amino acids. The chain's CDR3 is CASSLVLAGNEQFF. The DNA of the CDR3 is TGTGCCAGCAGCTTGGTACTAGCCGGCAATGAGCAGTTCTTC.

This clonotype was found many times. The chain recombines TRBV13 with TRBJ1-1; TRBD1 agrees at 7 bases. Germline-derived CDR1 and CDR2 are PRHDT and FYEKMQ (reference sequence). J gave up 5 bases and V 5 bases, and 8 bases lay outside the gene matches. CDR3 size: 14 residues. CDR3 sequence: CASSPQGEGTEAFF. CDR3 nucleotides: TGTGCCAGCAGCCCTCAGGGGGAAGGAACTGAAGCTTTCTTT.

Concerning this clonotype: A junction boundary mismatches the germline segment, possibly from a read error. The chain has TRBV3-1 and TRBJ1-1; D is uncertain. Germline V CDR1 and CDR2: LGHDT, YNNKEL (reference sequence). There are 15 residues in the CDR3. This CDR3 reads CASSQDRTANTGAFF. The CDR3 DNA reads as TGTGCCAGCAGCCAAGATAGAACAGCCAACACTGGAGCTTTCTTT.

The rearrangement uses TRBV24-1 and TRBJ1-4; D not certain. The ends were cut back, 2 bases at V and 11 bases at J, with 5 bases in the middle. CDR1 and CDR2 from the germline V gene are KGHDR and SFDVKD. The CDR3 loop spans 11 amino acids. The chain's CDR3 is CATSDSQKLFF. CDR3 DNA sequence: TGTGCCACCAGTGATTCTCAGAAACTGTTTTTT.

V and J are TRBV20-1 and TRBJ2-3; tentative D call: TRBD2 (5 bases). The ends were cut back, 0 bases at V and 0 bases at J, with 13 bases in the middle. This CDR3 is 16 amino acids long. Germline loops: CDR1 DFQATT, CDR2 SNEGSKA (reference sequence). The CDR3 protein is CSARDPRTGSTDTQYF. CDR3 sequence (DNA): TGCAGTGCTAGAGATCCTAGGACTGGAAGCACAGATACGCAGTATTTT.

This rearrangement joins TRBV2 to TRBJ2-3, with a weak D call TRBD2 (5 bases). Trimming removed 10 bases from V and 6 bases from J, with 17 bases in between. Germline V lookup: CDR1 SNHLY, CDR2 FYNNEI. The CDR3 loop spans 13 amino acids. In nucleotides, the CDR3 is TGTGCCACCACACAGAAAACGGGGGATACGCAGTATTTT. This codes for CATTQKTGDTQYF.

This clonotype was counted a few times. CDR3 in amino acids: CASRLETSQPQHF. The CDR3 nucleotides are TGCGCCAGCAGACTTGAGACCAGTCAGCCCCAGCATTTT. The V gene is TRBV10-2, the J gene TRBJ1-5; D unresolved. The germline V and J ends were trimmed by 6 bases and 6 bases, with 12 bases remaining between them. The germline gives CDR1 WSHSY, CDR2 SAAADI. This CDR3 region has 13 residues.

This clonotype was counted at least ten times. This chain uses TRBV19 with TRBJ2-5; weak D call: TRBD2 (5 bases). Germline CDR1 reads LNHDA; CDR2 reads SQIVND (reference sequence). V gave up 6 bases and J gave up 4 bases, with 12 bases separating them. The CDR3 spans 13 residues. The CDR3 DNA is TGTGCCAGTAGCTCTAAAGGAGGAGAGACCCAGTACTTC. Encoded protein: CASSSKGGETQYF.

With respect to this clonotype: A read error may explain this, as a much larger clone is one base away. V usage is TRBV2 and J usage is TRBJ2-5, with 15 positions matching TRBD2. This CDR3 spans 17 amino acids. CDR1 is SNHLY and CDR2 is FYNNEI in the germline V gene. V lost 11 bases and J lost 2; bases outside the gene matches: 12. The CDR3 DNA follows: TGTGCCGGTAGTTCCGGGACTAGCGGGAGGACTCAAGAGACCCAGTACTTC. Translated, it gives CAGSSGTSGRTQETQYF.

The chain links TRBV19 to TRBJ2-5, with D possibly matching TRBD1 (5 bases). Trimming stripped 6 bases from V and 2 bases from J, with 10 bases between. The CDR3 sequence is 13 residues long. Germline values: CDR1 LNHDA, CDR2 SQIVND (reference sequence). The CDR3 here is CASSVTVQETQYF. CDR3 sequence (DNA): TGTGCCAGTAGCGTGACAGTACAAGAGACCCAGTACTTC.

A note on this clonotype: The germline gene is not matched at one end of the junction; a read error may be the cause. The rearrangement uses TRBV11-3 and TRBJ2-2; weak D call: TRBD2 (5 bases). Germline CDR1 SGHNT, CDR2 YENEEA. This CDR3 comprises 13 residues. Written as DNA, the CDR3 is TGTGCCAGCAGCTTATACGCCACCGGGGAGCAGTTTTTT. It codes for CASSLYATGEQFF. The full variable domain, with the rest looked up from reference TRBV11-3 and TRBJ2-2, is EAGVVQSPRYKIIEKKQPVAFWCNPISGHNTLYWYLQNLGQGPELLIRYENEEAVDDSQLPKDRFSAERLKGVDSTLKIQPAELGDSAVYLCASSLYATGEQFFGEGSRLTVL.

This clonotype was counted a few times. The chain carries TRBV24-1 and TRBJ2-3, with D tentatively TRBD1 or TRBD2 (5 bases each). Germline V gene lookup returns CDR1 KGHDR and CDR2 SFDVKD. This CDR3 spans 13 amino acids. V was clipped by 8 bases and J by 4 bases, with 12 bases between them. CDR3 sequence reads: CATTGTQADTQYF. CDR3 nucleotides: TGTGCCACCACCGGGACCCAGGCAGATACGCAGTATTTT.

The chain employs TRBV29-1 and TRBJ2-2, with 12 bases matching TRBD1. The V and J ends lost 2 bases and 4 bases, in that order; junction bases with no gene match: 17. In germline, CDR1 is SQVTM, CDR2 ANQGSEA. This CDR3 spans 20 amino acids. CDR3 nucleotide sequence: TGCAGCGTTGAACCACCGACCGGGACAGGGGGCATCCGAGGCACCGGGGAGCTGTTTTTT. This encodes CSVEPPTGTGGIRGTGELFF.

The sample holds many counts of this clonotype. The rearrangement links TRBV10-3 to TRBJ2-3; 7 nucleotides match TRBD2. Germline V CDR1 and CDR2: ENHRY, SYGVKD. V dropped 0 bases and J dropped 4; count of bases not matched to a gene: 7. This CDR3 spans 16 amino acids. DNA of the CDR3: TGTGCCATCAGTGAGTCTCTGGCGGGAGCCCCAGATACGCAGTATTTT. Amino acid sequence: CAISESLAGAPDTQYF.

This clonotype has more than one count but fewer than ten. The chain links TRBV11-2 to TRBJ2-7; 7 nucleotides match TRBD2. The V segment lost 8 bases and the J segment 5 bases; nucleotides outside the gene matches: 15. The germline V gene encodes CDR1 SGHAT and CDR2 FQNNGV. This CDR3 region has 15 residues. The CDR3 sequence: CASGPGSGMTNEQYF. The CDR3 DNA is TGTGCCAGCGGGCCAGGGAGCGGGATGACAAACGAGCAGTACTTC.

This clonotype has ten or more counts. CDR3 coding DNA: TGTGCCAGCAGCTCTCAGGGGGGAACCTACGAGCAGTACTTC. It yields the protein CASSSQGGTYEQYF. This rearrangement joins TRBV11-2 to TRBJ2-7; D perhaps matches TRBD1 (7 bases). The CDR3 runs to 14 residues. Germline values: CDR1 SGHAT, CDR2 FQNNGV. V lost 4 bases and J 2 bases, leaving 12 bases between the germline ends. Filled out from reference TRBV11-2 and TRBJ2-7, the complete variable domain reads EAGVAQSPRYKIIEKRQSVAFWCNPISGHATLYWYQQILGQGPKLLIQFQNNGVVDDSQLPKDRFSAERLKGVDSTLKIQPAKLEDSAVYLCASSSQGGTYEQYFGPGTRLTVT.

The chain recombines TRBV7-2 with TRBJ1-1; D is unclear. The V gene's germline CDR1 is SGHTA and CDR2 FQGNSA. The V gene lost 1 base and the J gene lost 6 bases, with 12 bases spanning the gap. This CDR3 is built from 14 residues. The CDR3 here is CASSLVVAKAEAFF. In nucleotides, the CDR3 is TGTGCCAGCAGCTTAGTAGTTGCGAAGGCTGAAGCTTTCTTT.

The gene calls are TRBV7-6 and TRBJ2-5; D is unclear. CDR1 SGHVS and CDR2 FNYEAQ come from the germline V gene. V gave up 1 base and J gave up 5 bases, with 8 bases separating them. The CDR3 spans 13 residues. CDR3 protein: CASSLELRETQYF. For the CDR3, the DNA is TGTGCCAGCAGCTTAGAACTCAGGGAGACCCAGTACTTC.

The chain combines TRBV20-1 with TRBJ1-2, with unresolved D. The CDR3 contains 11 residues. Germline V gene sequence: CDR1 DFQATT, CDR2 SNEGSKA (reference sequence). Trimming pared 0 bases from V and 5 bases from J, leaving 4 bases between. CDR3: CSARDIYGYTF. CDR3 coding DNA: TGCAGTGCTAGAGACATTTATGGCTACACCTTC.

This clonotype was picked up a small number of times. The chain employs TRBV27 and TRBJ2-2; 9 bases align to TRBD1. Germline V gives CDR1 MNHEY, CDR2 SMNVEV (reference sequence). This CDR3 region has 16 residues. Germline trimming cut 5 bases from V and 2 bases from J; bases unmatched to any gene: 6. The CDR3 region is CASSLGTGFNTGELFF. CDR3 DNA: TGTGCCAGCAGTCTGGGGACAGGGTTTAACACCGGGGAGCTGTTTTTT.

Details on this clonotype: Just one base apart from a much larger clone, this may be a read error. The chain has TRBV12-5 and TRBJ2-1, with D unresolved. Between the trimmed V and J ends, which lost 7 bases and 5 bases, there was a span of 9 bases. Germline V gene data show CDR1 as LGHNT and CDR2 as FRNRAP. CDR3 size: 12 residues. The CDR3 sequence is CASATWDNEQFF. Written as DNA, the CDR3 is TGTGCTAGTGCCACGTGGGACAATGAGCAGTTCTTC.

This clonotype was seen many times. The chain links TRBV5-8 to TRBJ2-7; D is perhaps TRBD2 (6 bases). This CDR3 has 14 amino acids. Germline V gene lookup returns CDR1 SGHTS and CDR2 YDEGEE. Deletions cut 0 bases from V and 2 bases from J, with 9 bases between. The CDR3 spells CASSLVREPYEQYF. CDR3 nucleotides: TGTGCCAGCAGCTTGGTTCGGGAGCCCTACGAGCAGTACTTC.

This clonotype was detected ten times or more. The CDR3 loop reads CASGTGHQPQHF. In DNA form, the CDR3 reads TGTGCCAGCGGGACAGGGCATCAGCCCCAGCATTTT. This chain uses TRBV2 with TRBJ1-5, with 9 bases identical to TRBD1. The CDR3 loop spans 12 amino acids. In germline, CDR1 is SNHLY, CDR2 FYNNEI. The V gene end was trimmed by 8 bases and the J gene end by 5 bases; junction bases not matched to a gene: 1.

There are many counts of this clonotype. V gene TRBV2 combines with J gene TRBJ2-5; possibly TRBD1 for D (6 bases). The CDR3 is 17 amino acids. V was shortened by 2 bases and J by 2 bases, with 18 bases between the two germline ends. CDR1 is SNHLY and CDR2 is FYNNEI in the germline V gene. The CDR3 DNA follows: TGTGCCAGCAGTGAATTCTACTCAGGACAGAGACAAGAGACCCAGTACTTC. Its protein product is CASSEFYSGQRQETQYF.

This clonotype appeared many times. V gene TRBV7-2 combines with J gene TRBJ2-1; D call uncertain. V gave up 5 bases and J gave up 12 bases, with 14 bases separating them. CDR3 length: 12 amino acids. CDR1 is SGHTA and CDR2 is FQGNSA in the germline V gene. CDR3 DNA: TGTGCCAGCAGCCTTGGACCCGACCGGCAGTTCTTC. As protein: CASSLGPDRQFF.

This clonotype was counted ten times or more. The rearrangement uses TRBV2 and TRBJ2-7; D gene unclear. This CDR3 spans 12 amino acids. V lost 4 bases, J lost 1 base, and 5 bases lay in between. Germline CDR1 reads SNHLY; CDR2 reads FYNNEI. The CDR3 DNA sequence: TGTGCCAGCAGTGTAACTTCCTACGAGCAGTACTTC. The encoded protein is CASSVTSYEQYF.

This chain links TRBV5-1 with TRBJ2-2; D is perhaps TRBD2 (5 bases). The CDR3 is made up of 15 amino acids. The V end was cut by 4 bases, the J end by 2 bases, with 12 bases between. CDR1 and CDR2 (germline): SGHRS, YFSETQ. CDR3 nucleotides: TGCGCCAGCAGCCCGACCGGGGAAAACACCGGGGAGCTGTTTTTT. This gives the protein CASSPTGENTGELFF.

This clonotype was seen repeatedly, ten times or more. The chain recombines TRBV11-2 with TRBJ2-3, with no clear D. Germline V lookup: CDR1 SGHAT, CDR2 FQNNGV. This CDR3 spans 17 amino acids. V was pared by 5 bases and J by 4 bases, with 22 bases between. CDR3 nucleotides: TGTGCCAGCAGCCCCTACCGGAGCACCCACCCTGCAGATACGCAGTATTTT. Translating gives CASSPYRSTHPADTQYF.

J is TRBJ2-7 and V is TRBV20-1, with a weak D call TRBD1 (5 bases). V was clipped by 2 bases and J by 1 base, with 6 bases between them. Germline loops: CDR1 DFQATT, CDR2 SNEGSKA (reference sequence). This CDR3 contains 12 residues. The CDR3 sequence is CSARQGSYEQYF. The CDR3 DNA is TGCAGTGCTAGACAGGGTTCCTACGAGCAGTACTTC.

This clonotype was seen ten or more times. V is TRBV20-1 and J is TRBJ2-7; 7 bases fit TRBD2. Trimming at V came to 0 bases and at J to 0 bases, leaving 5 bases not matched to a gene. The length of the CDR3 is 15 residues. Germline assignment: CDR1 DFQATT and CDR2 SNEGSKA (reference sequence). CDR3 DNA sequence: TGCAGTGCTAGAGATCTGCTAGCGGCCTCCTACGAGCAGTACTTC. Its translation: CSARDLLAASYEQYF.

This clonotype was recorded many times. The chain links TRBV20-1 to TRBJ2-3, with TRBD2 matching 9 bases. The CDR3 has 18 residues. Trimming removed 0 bases from V and 2 bases from J; junction bases left unmatched: 12. Germline V gene sequence: CDR1 DFQATT, CDR2 SNEGSKA (reference sequence). For the CDR3, the DNA is TGCAGTGCTAGAGATTCGGGGGGCGGGAGGGTCCCCACAGATACGCAGTATTTT. As protein: CSARDSGGGRVPTDTQYF.

This clonotype was found many times. CDR3 sequence: CASSFAGSAYEQYF. The CDR3 coding sequence is TGTGCCAGCAGCTTTGCTGGGTCAGCCTACGAGCAGTACTTC. V gene TRBV11-1 combines with J gene TRBJ2-7; D is unclear. This CDR3 has 14 amino acids. From germline, CDR1 is SGHAT and CDR2 FQDESV (reference sequence). V lost 3 bases, J lost 2 bases, and 11 bases lay in between. Full variable domain (outside the CDR3, taken from reference TRBV11-1 and TRBJ2-7): EAEVAQSPRYKITEKSQAVAFWCDPISGHATLYWYRQILGQGPELLVQFQDESVVDDSQLPKDRFSAERLKGVDSTLKIQPAELGDSAMYLCASSFAGSAYEQYFGPGTRLTVT.